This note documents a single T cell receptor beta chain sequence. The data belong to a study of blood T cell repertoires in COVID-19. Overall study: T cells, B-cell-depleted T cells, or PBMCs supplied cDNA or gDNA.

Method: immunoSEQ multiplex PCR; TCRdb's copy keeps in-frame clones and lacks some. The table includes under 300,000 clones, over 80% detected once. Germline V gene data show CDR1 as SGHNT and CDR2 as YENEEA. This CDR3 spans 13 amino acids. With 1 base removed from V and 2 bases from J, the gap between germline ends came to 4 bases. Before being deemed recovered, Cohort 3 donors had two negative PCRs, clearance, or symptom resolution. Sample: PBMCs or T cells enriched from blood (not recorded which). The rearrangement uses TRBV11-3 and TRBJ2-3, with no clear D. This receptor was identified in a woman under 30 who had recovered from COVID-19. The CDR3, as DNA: TGTGCCAGCAGCTTAGGAGACACAGATACGCAGTATTTT. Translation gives CASSLGDTDTQYF. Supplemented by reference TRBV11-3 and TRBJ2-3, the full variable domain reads EAGVVQSPRYKIIEKKQPVAFWCNPISGHNTLYWYLQNLGQGPELLIRYENEEAVDDSQLPKDRFSAERLKGVDSTLKIQPAELGDSAVYLCASSLGDTDTQYFGPGTRLTVL.